This entry describes one T cell receptor beta chain. Using immunoSEQ multiplex PCR, the repertoire was profiled, and TCRdb retains in-frame clones only, with some absent. The table shows roughly 200,000 clones, with roughly 94% occurring only once. The data are from a study of blood T cell repertoires in COVID-19. Whole-study context: Acute and convalescent COVID-19 samples came from the United States, Italy and Spain.

Sequenced material: peripheral blood. This receptor was obtained from a man under 40 with COVID-19, enrolled during active disease.

This CDR3 is CATSRDQDQPQHF. The CDR3 region has the DNA TGTGCCACCAGCAGAGATCAGGATCAGCCCCAGCATTTT. The chain combines TRBV15 with TRBJ1-5; D gene uncertain. The CDR3 runs 13 residues. Between the trimmed V and J ends, which lost 0 bases and 5 bases, there was a span of 5 bases. Germline V gene lookup returns CDR1 LNHNV and CDR2 YYDKDF (reference sequence). Complete variable domain (other parts from reference TRBV15 and TRBJ1-5): DAMVIQNPRYQVTQFGKPVTLSCSQTLNHNVMYWYQQKSSQAPKLLFHYYDKDFNNEADTPDNFQSRRPNTSFCFLDIRSPGLGDTAMYLCATSRDQDQPQHFGDGTRLSIL.